This note documents a single TCR beta chain sequence. RNA transcripts provided the source from which TCR beta CDR3 regions were amplified. TCR CDR3 underwent first-round RT-PCR with the HTBI primer set. TCRdb fed the multiplex PCR reads into MiXCR, producing one record per CDR3 protein. This sample has about 600,000 distinct CDR3 sequences; around 16% occur once, and the top ten carry roughly 3%. The sample belongs to a study of T cells in Graves' hyperthyroidism and ophthalmopathy. Trimming removed 5 bases from V and 2 bases from J; junction bases left unmatched: 21. This CDR3 contains 22 residues. Uncontrolled infection, other autoimmune disease, pregnancy or lactation led to exclusion. Each diagnosis drew on symptoms, thyroxine, TRAb, thyroid ultrasound and orbital computed tomography findings. PBMCs were sourced from roughly 9.3 ml fresh peripheral blood.

The TCR sequence derives from a woman aged 40 to 55 with Graves' ophthalmopathy. J is TRBJ2-2 and V is TRBV12-3 or TRBV12-4; 12 nucleotides align to TRBD1. Sequencing was carried out using blood. The chain's CDR3 is CASSQVRGQGAPGRYNTGELFF. CDR3 DNA sequence: TGTGCCAGCAGTCAAGTCCGGGGACAGGGGGCGCCGGGTCGGTACAACACCGGGGAGCTGTTTTTT.